The 22 T cell receptor beta chains presented below share a single source sample, sequenced in a study of cytomegalovirus exposure and HLA in healthy donors. The PCR was carried out with 60 Vbeta primers and 13 Jbeta primers. The repertoire was sequenced with immunoSEQ multiplex PCR; TCRdb's copy has only in-frame clones and lacks some. The sample shows 100,000 to 150,000 clones, more than 8% of them seen only once. Sequenced input: PBMCs. These TCRs come from a middle-aged man in good health and CMV-seronegative.

The table lists this clone with a few counts. The chain couples TRBV4-1 to TRBJ1-4, with D unresolved. V lost 4 bases, J lost 1 base, and 10 bases lay in between. Germline CDR1 MGHRA, CDR2 YSYEKL. The CDR3 has 15 amino acids. The CDR3 DNA is TGCGCCAGCAGCCGACCGGGGTTAACTAATGAAAAACTGTTTTTT. Translating gives CASSRPGLTNEKLFF.

The sample holds a few counts of this clone. The chain's CDR3 is CASSTRDSKASPLHF. The CDR3 coding sequence is TGCGCCAGCAGCACCCGGGATTCAAAGGCTTCACCCCTCCACTTT. V usage is TRBV4-3 and J usage is TRBJ1-6, with D unclear. Germline values: CDR1 LGHNA, CDR2 YSLEER. Trimming left V 5 bases short and J 9 bases short, with 17 bases between. The CDR3 has 15 amino acids.

This clone was observed a few times. The chain recombines TRBV7-9 with TRBJ2-2; D might be TRBD1 (6 bases). Germline V gives CDR1 SEHNR, CDR2 FQNEAQ (reference sequence). V gave up 5 bases and J gave up 5 bases, with 15 bases separating them. This CDR3 is built from 15 residues. DNA of the CDR3: TGTGCCAGCAGCCCGGACAGTTTTGGTACCGGGGAGCTGTTTTTT. Its translation is CASSPDSFGTGELFF.

The chain has TRBV9 and TRBJ1-2; D unclear. This CDR3 is built from 13 residues. The germline gives CDR1 SGDLS, CDR2 YYNGEE. V lost 1 base to trimming and J lost 8 bases, with 12 bases between them. The CDR3 spells CASSVRFGEGYTF. The CDR3 region has the DNA TGTGCCAGCAGCGTAAGATTTGGGGAGGGCTACACCTTC. The whole variable domain, filled in from reference TRBV9 and TRBJ1-2, reads DSGVTQTPKHLITATGQRVTLRCSPRSGDLSVYWYQQSLDQGLQFLIQYYNGEERAKGNILERFSAQQFPDLHSELNLSSLELGDSALYFCASSVRFGEGYTFGSGTRLTVV.

The CDR3 nucleotides are TGTGCCAGCAGCCAATGGAGCAGGGGCGTAAACTCCTATAATTCACCCCTCCACTTT. This encodes CASSQWSRGVNSYNSPLHF. This sequence joins TRBV4-2 and TRBJ1-6; D perhaps matches TRBD1 (6 bases). The germline V and J ends were trimmed by 2 bases and 0 bases, with 17 bases remaining between them. Germline CDR1 LGHNA, CDR2 YNFKEQ. The CDR3 length is 19 residues.

To note about this clone: Germline is not matched at one junction end, which may reflect a read error. The chain couples TRBV4-3 to TRBJ2-3, with D perhaps matching TRBD1 (7 bases). The CDR3 runs 16 residues. Germline CDR1 LGHNA, CDR2 YSLEER. CDR3 sequence (DNA): TGCACCAGCAGCCAAGTAGCGGCAGGGGGTACAGATACGCAGTATTTT. Encoded protein: CTSSQVAAGGTDTQYF.

In its sample, this clone was seen a few times. The chain is built from TRBV7-9 and TRBJ2-1, with 10 nucleotides matching TRBD1. Per germline, CDR1 SEHNR and CDR2 FQNEAQ (reference sequence). The CDR3 covers 16 residues. V was clipped by 4 bases and J by 2 bases; unmatched bases: 5. CDR3 DNA sequence: TGTGCCAGCAGCTCGCCGGGACAGGGGACCTACAATGAGCAGTTCTTC. Translating it yields CASSSPGQGTYNEQFF.

DNA of the CDR3: TGTGCCAGCAGTTTCAGTGGGGTAGCGGGACCCTACGAGCAGTACTTC. Translating it yields CASSFSGVAGPYEQYF. The chain is built from TRBV27 and TRBJ2-7; 8 bases are a match to TRBD2. V was pared by 3 bases and J by 2 bases, with 9 bases of the junction left unmatched. The germline V gene has CDR1 MNHEY and CDR2 SMNVEV (reference sequence). The CDR3 length is 16 residues.

In this sample, this clone turned up a few times. The chain uses TRBV5-1 and TRBJ1-4; unclear D gene. The CDR3 runs to 15 residues. Trimming stripped 3 bases from V and 0 bases from J, with 9 bases between. From germline, CDR1 is SGHRS and CDR2 YFSETQ. The CDR3 sequence: CASSSDWPTNEKLFF. The CDR3, as DNA: TGCGCCAGCAGCTCTGACTGGCCAACTAATGAAAAACTGTTTTTT.

This clone was recorded a few times. This chain links TRBV6-1 with TRBJ1-5, with D perhaps TRBD1 (5 bases). Germline values: CDR1 MNHNS, CDR2 SASEGT. V lost 4 bases and J lost 1, with 8 bases in between. This CDR3 comprises 14 residues. This CDR3 is CASSARGSNQPQHF. The CDR3 region has the DNA TGTGCCAGCAGTGCTCGGGGGAGCAATCAGCCCCAGCATTTT.

This chain links TRBV30 with TRBJ1-1, with TRBD1 as a possible D gene (5 bases). Trimming cost V 1 base and J 5 bases, with 11 bases left between them. Germline V gene sequence: CDR1 GTSNPN, CDR2 SVGIG (reference sequence). The CDR3 extends over 13 amino acids. CDR3: CAWSGGGITEAFF. The CDR3 region has the DNA TGTGCCTGGAGTGGCGGGGGAATAACTGAAGCTTTCTTT.

The chain combines TRBV9 with TRBJ1-1; no clear D gene. CDR1 is SGDLS, CDR2 YYNGEE, per germline. CDR3 length: 13 amino acids. Trimming removed 2 bases at V and 3 bases at J, with 8 bases between. The CDR3 loop is CASSVAGYTEAFF. In DNA, the CDR3 is TGTGCCAGCAGCGTGGCGGGGTACACTGAAGCTTTCTTT.

This clone was observed a few times. Additional DNA sequences in this sample encode the identical CDR3. V is TRBV7-9 and J is TRBJ1-1; no reliable D call. Deletions cut 6 bases from V and 1 base from J, with 9 bases between. This CDR3 has 13 residues. CDR1 is SEHNR and CDR2 is FQNEAQ in the germline V gene (reference sequence). Here the CDR3 reads CASSLSGNTEAFF. The CDR3 coding sequence is TGTGCCAGCAGTCTCTCCGGGAACACTGAAGCTTTCTTT.

The rearrangement links TRBV5-6 to TRBJ1-1, with 8 positions matching TRBD1. Trimming cost V 4 bases and J 7 bases; bases outside gene matches: 0. Germline CDR1 reads SGHDT; CDR2 reads YYEEEE. This CDR3 spans 11 amino acids. CDR3: CASSTGGEAFF. The CDR3 DNA is TGTGCCAGCAGCACAGGGGGTGAAGCTTTCTTT.

This clone was observed a few times. This chain connects TRBV28 to TRBJ2-7; TRBD2 matches 13 bases. The CDR3 has 18 residues. Germline assignment: CDR1 MDHEN and CDR2 SYDVKM. V gave up 6 bases and J gave up 0 bases; unmatched junction bases: 11. CDR3 sequence reads: CASRQATSGGHPSYEQYF. The CDR3, as DNA: TGTGCCAGCAGGCAAGCGACTAGCGGGGGGCATCCCTCCTACGAGCAGTACTTC.

The table lists this clone with a few counts. The same CDR3 can be traced to other DNA sequences in this sample. The chain combines TRBV25-1 with TRBJ1-6; TRBD1 matches at 8 bases. Germline trimming cut 7 bases from V and 4 bases from J; bases unmatched to any gene: 3. The germline CDR1 and CDR2 sequences are MGHDK and SYGVNS. The CDR3 has 14 residues. CDR3 bases: TGTGCCAGCAATACAGGGGGATATAATTCACCCCTCCACTTT. It codes for CASNTGGYNSPLHF.

The chain is built from TRBV5-4 and TRBJ2-7; 11 bases align to TRBD2. The CDR3 is made up of 15 amino acids. Losses at the gene ends were 2 bases for V and 5 bases for J; bases not matched to a gene: 6. Per the germline V gene, CDR1 is SGHNT and CDR2 is YYREEE (reference sequence). As DNA, the CDR3 is TGTGCCAGCAGCTTTAGCGGGGGGGCCTTGGACGAGCAGTACTTC. Amino acids: CASSFSGGALDEQYF.

This clone was observed a handful of times. This chain joins TRBV11-2 and TRBJ1-1, with unresolved D. The CDR3 runs to 13 residues. V was clipped by 1 base and J by 5 bases, with 8 bases between them. From germline, CDR1 is SGHAT and CDR2 FQNNGV. Here the CDR3 DNA reads TGTGCCAGCAGCTTAGTGACTGAGACTGAAGCTTTCTTT. Amino acid sequence: CASSLVTETEAFF. The whole variable domain, filled in from reference TRBV11-2 and TRBJ1-1, reads EAGVAQSPRYKIIEKRQSVAFWCNPISGHATLYWYQQILGQGPKLLIQFQNNGVVDDSQLPKDRFSAERLKGVDSTLKIQPAKLEDSAVYLCASSLVTETEAFFGQGTRLTVV.

This clone was detected a few times. In nucleotides, the CDR3 is TGTGCCAGCAGCGCCCGACAGGACACAGATACGCAGTATTTT. It translates to CASSARQDTDTQYF. The chain couples TRBV11-2 to TRBJ2-3, with D possibly matching TRBD1 (6 bases). Germline CDR1 is SGHAT and CDR2 is FQNNGV. The CDR3 has 14 residues. V gave up 5 bases and J gave up 2 bases, with 11 bases separating them.

A few counts support this clone. The chain links TRBV11-2 to TRBJ2-3; a possible D gene is TRBD2 (6 bases). The germline gives CDR1 SGHAT, CDR2 FQNNGV. This CDR3 is built from 16 residues. The ends were cut back, 1 base at V and 1 base at J, with 12 bases in the middle. The CDR3 DNA reads as TGTGCCAGCAGCTTAGGGGCGGGGCGGGGCACAGATACGCAGTATTTT. This sequence encodes CASSLGAGRGTDTQYF.

The V call is TRBV11-2, the J call TRBJ1-3; D call uncertain. V was trimmed by 7 bases and J by 0 bases, leaving 16 bases between them. Germline loops: CDR1 SGHAT, CDR2 FQNNGV. CDR3 length: 16 residues. The CDR3 loop reads CASNLITVSSGNTIYF. CDR3 DNA sequence: TGTGCCAGCAACCTAATAACAGTGAGCTCTGGAAACACCATATATTTT.

This clone has just a few counts. This sequence joins TRBV7-9 and TRBJ1-5; D unclear. This CDR3 comprises 14 residues. The V gene's germline CDR1 is SEHNR and CDR2 FQNEAQ (reference sequence). V was clipped by 5 bases and J by 5 bases, with 13 bases between them. The CDR3 region has the DNA TGTGCCAGCAGCCAAGATGGGCCACATCAGCCCCAGCATTTT. Amino acid sequence: CASSQDGPHQPQHF.